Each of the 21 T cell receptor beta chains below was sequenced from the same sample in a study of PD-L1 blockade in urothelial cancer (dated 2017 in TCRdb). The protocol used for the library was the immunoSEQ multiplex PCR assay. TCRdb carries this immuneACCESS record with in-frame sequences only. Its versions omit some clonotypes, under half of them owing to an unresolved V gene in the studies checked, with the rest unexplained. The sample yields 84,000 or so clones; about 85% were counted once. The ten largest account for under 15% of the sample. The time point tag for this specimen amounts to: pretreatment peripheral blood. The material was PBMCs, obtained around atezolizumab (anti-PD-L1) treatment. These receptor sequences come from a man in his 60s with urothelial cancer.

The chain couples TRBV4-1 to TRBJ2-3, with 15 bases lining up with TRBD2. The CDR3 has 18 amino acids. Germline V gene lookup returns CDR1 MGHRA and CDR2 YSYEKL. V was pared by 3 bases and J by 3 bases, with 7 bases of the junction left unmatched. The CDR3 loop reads CASSHRGTSGRLTDTQYF. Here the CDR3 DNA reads TGCGCCAGCAGCCACCGCGGGACTAGCGGGAGGCTGACAGATACGCAGTATTTT.

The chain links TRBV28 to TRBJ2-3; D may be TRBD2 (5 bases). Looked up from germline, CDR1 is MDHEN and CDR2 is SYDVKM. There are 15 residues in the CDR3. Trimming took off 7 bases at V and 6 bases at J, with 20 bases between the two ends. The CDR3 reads CASTAAGLERDTQYF. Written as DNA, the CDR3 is TGTGCCAGCACCGCGGCAGGACTGGAAAGGGATACGCAGTATTTT.

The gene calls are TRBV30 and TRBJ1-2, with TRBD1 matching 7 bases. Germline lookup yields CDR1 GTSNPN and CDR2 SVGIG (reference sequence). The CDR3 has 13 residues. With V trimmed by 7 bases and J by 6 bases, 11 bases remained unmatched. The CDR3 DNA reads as TGTGCCTTGCTTATAAGGGGGCCCAATGGCTACACCTTC. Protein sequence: CALLIRGPNGYTF. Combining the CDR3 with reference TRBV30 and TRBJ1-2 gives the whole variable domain SQTIHQWPATLVQPVGSPLSLECTVEGTSNPNLYWYRQAAGRGLQLLFYSVGIGQISSEVPQNLSASRPQDRQFILSSKKLLLSDSGFYLCALLIRGPNGYTFGSGTRLTVV.

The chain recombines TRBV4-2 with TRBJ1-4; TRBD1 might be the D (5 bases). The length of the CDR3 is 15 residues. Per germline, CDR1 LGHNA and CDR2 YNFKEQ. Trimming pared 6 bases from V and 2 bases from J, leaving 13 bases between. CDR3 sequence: CASSVQGWTNEKLFF. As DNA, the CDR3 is TGTGCCAGCAGTGTGCAGGGATGGACTAATGAAAAACTGTTTTTT.

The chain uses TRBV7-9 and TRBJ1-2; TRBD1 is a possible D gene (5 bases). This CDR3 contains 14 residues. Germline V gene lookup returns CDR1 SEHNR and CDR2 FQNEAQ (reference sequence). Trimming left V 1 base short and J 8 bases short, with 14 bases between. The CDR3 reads CASSLEGQGKGYTF. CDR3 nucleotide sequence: TGTGCCAGCAGCTTAGAGGGGCAGGGCAAAGGCTACACCTTC.

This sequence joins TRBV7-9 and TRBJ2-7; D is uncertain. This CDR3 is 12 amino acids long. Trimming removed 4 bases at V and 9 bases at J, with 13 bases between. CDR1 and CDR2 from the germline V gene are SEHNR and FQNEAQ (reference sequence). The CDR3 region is CASSSASAGQYF. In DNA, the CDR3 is TGTGCCAGCAGCTCCGCCTCGGCAGGGCAGTACTTC.

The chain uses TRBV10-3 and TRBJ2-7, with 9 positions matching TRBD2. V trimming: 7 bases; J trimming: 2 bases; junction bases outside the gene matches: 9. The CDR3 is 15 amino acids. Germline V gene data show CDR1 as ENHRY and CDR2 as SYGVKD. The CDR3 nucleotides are TGTGCCATCATGTTTGGGGCGGGAGGGACCTACGAGCAGTACTTC. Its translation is CAIMFGAGGTYEQYF.

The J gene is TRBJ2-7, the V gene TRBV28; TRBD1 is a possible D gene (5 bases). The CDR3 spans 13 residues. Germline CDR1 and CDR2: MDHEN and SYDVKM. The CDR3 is CGVLGASSYEQYF. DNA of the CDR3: TGTGGCGTCCTAGGGGCCTCCTCCTACGAGCAGTACTTC.

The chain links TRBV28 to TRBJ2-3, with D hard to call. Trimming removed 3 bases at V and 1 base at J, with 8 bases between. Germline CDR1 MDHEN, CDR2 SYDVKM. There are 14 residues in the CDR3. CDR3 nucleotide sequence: TGTGCCAGCAGTTTTCTCAGTGGCACAGATACGCAGTATTTT. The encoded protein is CASSFLSGTDTQYF.

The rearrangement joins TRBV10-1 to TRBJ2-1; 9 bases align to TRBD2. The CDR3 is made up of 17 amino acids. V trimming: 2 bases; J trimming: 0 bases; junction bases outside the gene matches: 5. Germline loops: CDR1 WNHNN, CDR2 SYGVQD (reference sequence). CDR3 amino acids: CASSEKEREVSYNEQFF. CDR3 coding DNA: TGCGCCAGCAGTGAGAAGGAGCGGGAGGTCTCCTACAATGAGCAGTTCTTC.

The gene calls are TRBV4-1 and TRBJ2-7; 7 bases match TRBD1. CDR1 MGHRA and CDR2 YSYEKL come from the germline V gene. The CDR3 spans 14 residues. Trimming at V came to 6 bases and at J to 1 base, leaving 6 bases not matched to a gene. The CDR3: CASRNSDRSYEQYF. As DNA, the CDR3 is TGCGCCAGCAGAAACTCGGACAGGTCCTACGAGCAGTACTTC.

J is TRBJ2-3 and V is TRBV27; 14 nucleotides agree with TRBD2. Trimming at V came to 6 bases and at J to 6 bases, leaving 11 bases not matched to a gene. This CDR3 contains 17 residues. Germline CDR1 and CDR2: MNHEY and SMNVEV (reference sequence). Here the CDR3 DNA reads TGTGCCAGCAGGCCGGGACTAGCGGGGGAGCCCTGGGATACGCAGTATTTT. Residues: CASRPGLAGEPWDTQYF.

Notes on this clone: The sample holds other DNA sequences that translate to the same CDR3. The CDR3 region is CASSYSAGNGYTF. CDR3 in DNA: TGTGCCAGCAGTTACTCGGCGGGAAATGGCTACACCTTC. The chain couples TRBV6-5 to TRBJ1-2; no clear D gene. The CDR3 contains 13 residues. CDR1 and CDR2 (germline): MNHEY, SVGAGI. V lost 0 bases and J lost 6, with 8 bases in between.

CDR3 DNA: TGTGCCAGCCGAGAGGACAGGTCGGGAGGGGAGGCGAGCAATCAGCCCCAGCATTTT. It specifies CASREDRSGGEASNQPQHF. This chain joins TRBV27 and TRBJ1-5; 7 bases map to TRBD1. The CDR3 length is 19 residues. Germline V gene sequence: CDR1 MNHEY, CDR2 SMNVEV (reference sequence). The V segment lost 8 bases and the J segment 1 base; nucleotides outside the gene matches: 20.

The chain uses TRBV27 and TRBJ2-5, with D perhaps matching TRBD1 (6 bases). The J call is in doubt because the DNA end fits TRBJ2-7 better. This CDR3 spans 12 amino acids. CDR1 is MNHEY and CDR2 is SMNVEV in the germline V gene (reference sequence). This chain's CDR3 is CASTDRSYEQYF. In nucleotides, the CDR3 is TGTGCCAGCACGGACAGATCCTACGAGCAGTACTTC.

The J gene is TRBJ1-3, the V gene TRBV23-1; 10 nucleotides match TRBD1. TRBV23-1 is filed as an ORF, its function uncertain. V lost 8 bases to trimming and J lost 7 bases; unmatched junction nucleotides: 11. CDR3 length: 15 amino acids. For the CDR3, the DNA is TGCGCCAGCGAAACCGAAGTGGGACAGGGGAACACCATATATTTT. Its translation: CASETEVGQGNTIYF.

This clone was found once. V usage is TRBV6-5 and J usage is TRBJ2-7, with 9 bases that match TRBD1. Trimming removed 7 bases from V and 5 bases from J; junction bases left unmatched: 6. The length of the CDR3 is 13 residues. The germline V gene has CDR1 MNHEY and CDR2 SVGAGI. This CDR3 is CASTPQGAHEQYF. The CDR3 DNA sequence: TGTGCCAGCACCCCACAGGGGGCTCACGAGCAGTACTTC.

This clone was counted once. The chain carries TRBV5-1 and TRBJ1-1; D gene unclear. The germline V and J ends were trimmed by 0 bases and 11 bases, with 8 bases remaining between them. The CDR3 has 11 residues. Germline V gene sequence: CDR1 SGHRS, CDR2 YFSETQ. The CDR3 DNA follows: TGCGCCAGCAGCTTGGATCGGGGTGCTTTCTTT. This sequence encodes CASSLDRGAFF.

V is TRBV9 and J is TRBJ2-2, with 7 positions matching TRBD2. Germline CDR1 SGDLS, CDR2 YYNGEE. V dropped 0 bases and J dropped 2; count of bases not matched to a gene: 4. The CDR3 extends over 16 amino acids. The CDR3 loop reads CASSVVGGINTGELFF. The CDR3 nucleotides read TGTGCCAGCAGCGTAGTGGGAGGGATTAACACCGGGGAGCTGTTTTTT. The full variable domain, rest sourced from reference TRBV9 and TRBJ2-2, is DSGVTQTPKHLITATGQRVTLRCSPRSGDLSVYWYQQSLDQGLQFLIQYYNGEERAKGNILERFSAQQFPDLHSELNLSSLELGDSALYFCASSVVGGINTGELFFGEGSRLTVL.

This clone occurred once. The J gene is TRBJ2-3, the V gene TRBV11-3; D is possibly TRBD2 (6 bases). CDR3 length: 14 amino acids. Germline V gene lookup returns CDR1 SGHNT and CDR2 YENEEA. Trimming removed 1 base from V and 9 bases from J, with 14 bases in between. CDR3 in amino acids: CASSLGGAEGTQYF. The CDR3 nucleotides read TGTGCCAGCAGCTTAGGCGGTGCGGAGGGGACGCAGTATTTT.

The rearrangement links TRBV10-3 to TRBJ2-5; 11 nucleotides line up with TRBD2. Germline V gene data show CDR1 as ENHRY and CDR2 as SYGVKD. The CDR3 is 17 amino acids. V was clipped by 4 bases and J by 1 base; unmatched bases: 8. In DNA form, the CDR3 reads TGTGCCATCAGTGCCCGAAGGGGACTAGCGGCCCAAGAGACCCAGTACTTC. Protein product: CAISARRGLAAQETQYF.